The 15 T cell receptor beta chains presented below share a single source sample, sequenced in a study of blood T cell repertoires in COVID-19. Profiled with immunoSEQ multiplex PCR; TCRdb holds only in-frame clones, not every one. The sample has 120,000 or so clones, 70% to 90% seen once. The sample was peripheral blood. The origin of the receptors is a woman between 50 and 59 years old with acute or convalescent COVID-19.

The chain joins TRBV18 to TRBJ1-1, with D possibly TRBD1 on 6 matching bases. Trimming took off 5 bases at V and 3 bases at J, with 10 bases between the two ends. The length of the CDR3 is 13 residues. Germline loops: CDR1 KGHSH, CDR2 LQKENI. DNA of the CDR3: TGTGCCAGCTCAACCTCAGGGGACACTGAAGCTTTCTTT. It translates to CASSTSGDTEAFF. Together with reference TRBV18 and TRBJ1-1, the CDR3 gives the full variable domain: NAGVMQNPRHLVRRRGQEARLRCSPMKGHSHVYWYRQLPEEGLKFMVYLQKENIIDESGMPKERFSAEFPKEGPSILRIQQVVRGDSAAYFCASSTSGDTEAFFGQGTRLTVV.

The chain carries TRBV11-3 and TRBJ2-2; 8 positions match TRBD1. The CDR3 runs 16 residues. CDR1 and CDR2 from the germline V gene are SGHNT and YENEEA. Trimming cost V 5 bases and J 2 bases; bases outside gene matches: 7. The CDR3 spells CASSPWTGFNTGELFF. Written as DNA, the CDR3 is TGTGCCAGCAGCCCGTGGACAGGGTTTAACACCGGGGAGCTGTTTTTT.

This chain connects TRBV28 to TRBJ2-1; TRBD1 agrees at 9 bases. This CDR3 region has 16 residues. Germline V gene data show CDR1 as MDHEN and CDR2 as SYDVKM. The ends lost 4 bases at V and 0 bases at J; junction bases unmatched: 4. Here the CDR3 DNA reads TGTGCCAGCAGTTCCTTGACAGGGGGCTCCTACAATGAGCAGTTCTTC. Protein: CASSSLTGGSYNEQFF.

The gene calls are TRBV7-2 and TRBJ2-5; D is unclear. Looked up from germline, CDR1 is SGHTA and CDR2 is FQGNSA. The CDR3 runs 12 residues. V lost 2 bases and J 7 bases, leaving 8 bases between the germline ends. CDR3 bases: TGTGCCAGCAGCTTACCGGGTGGGACCCAGTACTTC. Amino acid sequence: CASSLPGGTQYF.

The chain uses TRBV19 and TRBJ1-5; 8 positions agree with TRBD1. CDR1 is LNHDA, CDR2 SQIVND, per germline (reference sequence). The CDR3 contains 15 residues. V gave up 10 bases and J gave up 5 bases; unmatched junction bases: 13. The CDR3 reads CATLSRDRSYQPQHF. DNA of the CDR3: TGTGCCACCCTATCTAGGGACAGGAGTTATCAGCCCCAGCATTTT. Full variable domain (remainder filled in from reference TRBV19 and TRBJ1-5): DGGITQSPKYLFRKEGQNVTLSCEQNLNHDAMYWYRQDPGQGLRLIYYSQIVNDFQKGDIAEGYSVSREKKESFPLTVTSAQKNPTAFYLCATLSRDRSYQPQHFGDGTRLSIL.

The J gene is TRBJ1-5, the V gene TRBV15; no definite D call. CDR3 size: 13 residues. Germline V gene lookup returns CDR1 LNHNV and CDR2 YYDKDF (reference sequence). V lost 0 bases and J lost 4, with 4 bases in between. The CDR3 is CATSRESNQPQHF. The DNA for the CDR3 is TGTGCCACCAGCAGAGAATCAAATCAGCCCCAGCATTTT.

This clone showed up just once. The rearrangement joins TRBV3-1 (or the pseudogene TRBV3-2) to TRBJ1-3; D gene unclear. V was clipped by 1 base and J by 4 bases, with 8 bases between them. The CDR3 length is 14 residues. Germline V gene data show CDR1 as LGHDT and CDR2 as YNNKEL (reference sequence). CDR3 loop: CASSQVSVGNTIYF. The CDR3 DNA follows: TGTGCCAGCAGCCAAGTGTCGGTGGGAAACACCATATATTTT.

In DNA, the CDR3 is TGTGCCAGCAAGGGGGGGGACTCTGGAAACACCATATATTTT. The encoded protein is CASKGGDSGNTIYF. The chain is built from TRBV2 and TRBJ1-3; possible D gene TRBD1, 6 bases. V lost 7 bases to trimming and J lost 0 bases, with 10 bases between them. The CDR3 has 14 residues. Germline CDR1 SNHLY, CDR2 FYNNEI.

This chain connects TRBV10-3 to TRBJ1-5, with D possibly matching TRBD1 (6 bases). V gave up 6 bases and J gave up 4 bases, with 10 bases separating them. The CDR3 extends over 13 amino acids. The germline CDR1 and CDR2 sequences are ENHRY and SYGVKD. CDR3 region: CAISAQGNQPQHF. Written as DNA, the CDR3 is TGTGCCATCAGCGCACAGGGAAATCAGCCCCAGCATTTT.

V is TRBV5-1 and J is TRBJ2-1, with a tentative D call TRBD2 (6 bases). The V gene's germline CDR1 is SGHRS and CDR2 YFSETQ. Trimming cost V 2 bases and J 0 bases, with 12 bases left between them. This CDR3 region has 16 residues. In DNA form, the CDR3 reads TGCGCCAGCAGCTTCAATAGCGGTTTCTCCTACAATGAGCAGTTCTTC. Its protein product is CASSFNSGFSYNEQFF.

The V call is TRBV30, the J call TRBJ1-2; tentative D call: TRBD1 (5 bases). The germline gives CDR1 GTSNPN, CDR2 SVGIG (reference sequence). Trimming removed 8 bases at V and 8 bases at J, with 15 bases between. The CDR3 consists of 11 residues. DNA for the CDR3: TGTGCCCGTCAGGGCCACGGGGGCTACACCTTC. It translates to CARQGHGGYTF.

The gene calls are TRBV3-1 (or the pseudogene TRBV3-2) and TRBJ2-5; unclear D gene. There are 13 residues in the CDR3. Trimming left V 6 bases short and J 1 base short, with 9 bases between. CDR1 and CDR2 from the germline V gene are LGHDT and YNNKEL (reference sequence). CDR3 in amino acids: CASSNWAQETQYF. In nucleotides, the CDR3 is TGTGCCAGCAGTAATTGGGCCCAAGAGACCCAGTACTTC.

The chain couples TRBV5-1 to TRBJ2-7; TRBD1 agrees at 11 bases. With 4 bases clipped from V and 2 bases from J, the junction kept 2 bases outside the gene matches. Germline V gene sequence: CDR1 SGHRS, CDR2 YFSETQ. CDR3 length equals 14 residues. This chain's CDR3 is CASSQDRGPYEQYF. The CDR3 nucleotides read TGCGCCAGCAGCCAGGACAGGGGGCCCTACGAGCAGTACTTC.

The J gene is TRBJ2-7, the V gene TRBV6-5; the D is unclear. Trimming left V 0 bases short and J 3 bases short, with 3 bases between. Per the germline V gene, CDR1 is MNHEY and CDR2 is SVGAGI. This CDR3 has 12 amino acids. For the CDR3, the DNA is TGTGCCAGCAGTTACTCGAGCTACGAGCAGTACTTC. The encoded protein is CASSYSSYEQYF.

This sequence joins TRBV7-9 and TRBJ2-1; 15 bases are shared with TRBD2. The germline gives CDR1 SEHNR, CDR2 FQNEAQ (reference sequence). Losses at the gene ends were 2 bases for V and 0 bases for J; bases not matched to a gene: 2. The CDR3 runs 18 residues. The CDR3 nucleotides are TGTGCCAGCAGCTTATCGGGACTAGCGGGAGGCTCCTACAATGAGCAGTTCTTC. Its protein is CASSLSGLAGGSYNEQFF.